The 15 T cell receptor beta chains listed next were all sequenced from one sample in a study of blood T cell repertoires in COVID-19. The repertoire was sequenced with immunoSEQ multiplex PCR; TCRdb's copy has only in-frame clones and lacks some. The sample shows a few hundred thousand clones, approximately 89% of them seen only once. The specimen sequenced was PBMCs or T cells enriched from blood (not recorded which). These receptors were taken from a woman aged 25-40 years who had recovered from COVID-19.

The chain joins TRBV6-2 or TRBV6-3 to TRBJ1-1; 9 bases align to TRBD1. The CDR3 has 15 residues. After removal of 7 bases from V and 8 bases from J, the junction contained 14 bases not matched to a gene. Germline V lookup: CDR1 MNHEY, CDR2 SVGEGT. DNA for the CDR3: TGTGCCAGCACCCCGGACCTACAGGGGGCAGCGGAAGCTTTCTTT. Translating it yields CASTPDLQGAAEAFF.

The chain couples TRBV7-3 to TRBJ2-1; TRBD2 is a possible D gene (8 bases). Germline V gene sequence: CDR1 SGHTA, CDR2 FQGTGA. This CDR3 has 16 residues. The V end lost 1 base, the J end lost 5 bases, and 15 bases lay between the germline ends. The CDR3 region has the DNA TGTGCCAGCAGCTTAATCGGGAGGGGGCATCACAATGAGCAGTTCTTC. Translating gives CASSLIGRGHHNEQFF. Together with reference TRBV7-3 and TRBJ2-1, the CDR3 gives the full variable domain: GAGVSQTPSNKVTEKGKYVELRCDPISGHTALYWYRQSLGQGPEFLIYFQGTGAADDSGLPNDRFFAVRPEGSVSTLKIQRTERGDSAVYLCASSLIGRGHHNEQFFGPGTRLTVL.

This chain connects TRBV9 to TRBJ2-1; D possibly corresponds to TRBD1 (6 bases). CDR3 length equals 14 residues. The V end lost 0 bases, the J end lost 8 bases, and 12 bases lay between the germline ends. The germline CDR1 and CDR2 sequences are SGDLS and YYNGEE. CDR3 region: CASSVDRVRYEQFF. The CDR3, as DNA: TGTGCCAGCAGCGTAGACAGGGTACGATATGAGCAGTTCTTC. Drawing the rest from reference TRBV9 and TRBJ2-1, the complete variable domain is DSGVTQTPKHLITATGQRVTLRCSPRSGDLSVYWYQQSLDQGLQFLIQYYNGEERAKGNILERFSAQQFPDLHSELNLSSLELGDSALYFCASSVDRVRYEQFFGPGTRLTVL.

The V call is TRBV5-1, the J call TRBJ2-5; D not resolved. V dropped 1 base and J dropped 4 bases, with 11 bases sitting between them. CDR1 SGHRS and CDR2 YFSETQ come from the germline V gene. CDR3 length equals 14 residues. The CDR3 DNA follows: TGCGCCAGCAGCTTGTCTGGGCGCCGAGAGACCCAGTACTTC. Its translation is CASSLSGRRETQYF.

The J gene is TRBJ1-1, the V gene TRBV11-2; D ambiguous. CDR1 is SGHAT, CDR2 FQNNGV, per germline. This CDR3 is 12 amino acids long. The ends were cut back, 2 bases at V and 6 bases at J, with 7 bases in the middle. In DNA form, the CDR3 reads TGTGCCAGCAGCTTACCCACAGCTGAAGCTTTCTTT. Its protein product is CASSLPTAEAFF.

The chain uses TRBV6-5 and TRBJ1-6, with 8 bases identical to TRBD1. CDR1 MNHEY and CDR2 SVGAGI come from the germline V gene. The CDR3 is 15 residues long. V lost 6 bases to trimming and J lost 7 bases; unmatched junction nucleotides: 8. CDR3 in DNA: TGTGCCAGCAGACCCTGGGACAGGCCAAATTCACCCCTCCACTTT. Translated: CASRPWDRPNSPLHF.

This chain uses TRBV7-9 with TRBJ1-4; D unresolved. In germline, CDR1 is SEHNR, CDR2 FQNEAQ (reference sequence). The length of the CDR3 is 14 residues. Trimming pared 3 bases from V and 2 bases from J, leaving 7 bases between. CDR3 nucleotides: TGTGCCAGCAGCTTGTGGCAGACTAATGAAAAACTGTTTTTT. It translates to CASSLWQTNEKLFF.

This chain connects TRBV27 to TRBJ2-1; 16 nucleotides line up with TRBD2. Germline V gene lookup returns CDR1 MNHEY and CDR2 SMNVEV (reference sequence). After removal of 5 bases from V and 5 bases from J, the junction contained 3 bases not matched to a gene. The CDR3 runs 16 residues. DNA of the CDR3: TGTGCCAGCAGTCCAGGGACTAGCGGGAGGGACAATGAGCAGTTCTTC. This encodes CASSPGTSGRDNEQFF.

For this clone: One end of the junction is discordant with germline, which a read error may explain. V gene TRBV6-5 combines with J gene TRBJ2-5; a possible D gene is TRBD1 (6 bases). CDR1 and CDR2 from the germline V gene are MNHEY and SVGAGI. This CDR3 is built from 13 residues. The CDR3 sequence is CASVRTVQATQYF. CDR3 coding DNA: TGTGCCAGCGTCCGGACAGTACAAGCGACCCAGTACTTC.

J is TRBJ1-2 and V is TRBV24-1, with D hard to call. The CDR3 is made up of 12 amino acids. CDR1 and CDR2 from the germline V gene are KGHDR and SFDVKD. CDR3 region: CARKFRNYGYTF. CDR3 nucleotides: TGTGCGAGAAAGTTCAGGAACTATGGCTACACCTTC.

The chain uses TRBV5-1 and TRBJ2-5, with TRBD2 matching 12 bases. CDR3 length: 16 residues. After removal of 4 bases from V and 5 bases from J, the junction contained 9 bases not matched to a gene. Germline V lookup: CDR1 SGHRS, CDR2 YFSETQ. The CDR3 DNA is TGCGCCAGCAGCACGTCCCTCGGGACTAGCGGGGAGACCCAGTACTTC. Translation gives CASSTSLGTSGETQYF.

The sample holds one count of this clone. The chain carries TRBV2 and TRBJ1-3; maybe TRBD1 (5 bases). Per germline, CDR1 SNHLY and CDR2 FYNNEI. The length of the CDR3 is 14 residues. Trimming took 4 bases from V and 0 from J, leaving 7 bases between them. CDR3 nucleotide sequence: TGTGCCAGCAGTGGTGACAGCTCTGGAAACACCATATATTTT. Residues: CASSGDSSGNTIYF.

This sequence joins TRBV27 and TRBJ2-3; D call uncertain. Germline assignment: CDR1 MNHEY and CDR2 SMNVEV (reference sequence). This CDR3 has 15 amino acids. Deletions cut 9 bases from V and 1 base from J, with 17 bases between. The CDR3 DNA reads TGTGCCAGTCTACCGACCCCCCGGGGCACAGATACGCAGTATTTT. This translates into CASLPTPRGTDTQYF.

This chain uses TRBV27 with TRBJ1-5; D is unresolved. The V gene's germline CDR1 is MNHEY and CDR2 SMNVEV (reference sequence). V shed 11 bases and J shed 0 bases, with 14 bases lying between them. This CDR3 is 14 amino acids long. CDR3: CAGRRSSSNQPQHF. The DNA of the CDR3 is TGTGCCGGGCGACGGTCTTCTAGCAATCAGCCCCAGCATTTT.

The V call is TRBV9, the J call TRBJ1-3; no reliable D call. CDR3 length: 17 amino acids. Germline lookup yields CDR1 SGDLS and CDR2 YYNGEE. Trimming took 4 bases from V and 0 from J, leaving 17 bases between them. The CDR3 protein is CASSSPLPPSSGNTIYF. The CDR3 nucleotides read TGTGCCAGCAGCTCCCCACTCCCGCCGAGCTCTGGAAACACCATATATTTT.